The source of this T cell receptor (beta chain) is a study of CD8+CD57+ T cells in acquired aplastic anemia. Profiling of TCR beta VDJ combinations and CDR3 sequences used genomic DNA as template. One entry per CDR3 protein, called by TCRdb with MiXCR from the reads. The table shows just over 200,000 distinct CDR3 sequences, with about 62% occurring only once. CDR1 is DFQATT, CDR2 SNEGSKA, per germline (reference sequence). After removal of 6 bases from V and 1 base from J, the junction contained 4 bases not matched to a gene. The CDR3 is made up of 13 amino acids. This clonotype was counted many times. The authors sequenced patients whose flow cytometry had shown CD8+CD57+ cell expansion.

The specimen was sorted CD4+, CD8+, or CD8+CD57+ T cells (not recorded which) from PBMCs. The TCR sequence derives from a human donor with aplastic anemia. The V and J genes are TRBV20-1 and TRBJ1-1, with TRBD1 matching over 8 bases. The CDR3 coding sequence is TGCAGTGCCCTGACAGGGGAGAACACTGAAGCTTTCTTT. It is translated as CSALTGENTEAFF.